This T cell receptor (beta chain) was identified in a study of human T cells and chemical hapten exposure. TCRdb re-analysed the RACE reads in MiXCR, keeping a single row per CDR3 protein. Of over 55,000 distinct CDR3 sequences listed, 8.5% to 14% are singletons. Trimming stripped 8 bases from V and 3 bases from J, with 29 bases between. The CDR3 is 19 amino acids. Germline CDR1 reads SEHNR; CDR2 reads FQNEAQ (reference sequence). Time point noted: patch test 3, about 24 weeks after DPC sensitization. Treatment reported: therapeutic diphenylcyclopropenone sensitization with weekly scalp DPC. Those who donated were patients with alopecia, 18 to 70 years of age, and suitable for DPC. This clonotype was seen a handful of times.

The chain carries TRBV7-9 and TRBJ2-4, with no clear D. Sequencing was performed on whole blood, taken in connection with sensitization to the hapten diphenylcyclopropenone (DPC). This TCR was sampled from a woman in her forties or fifties with alopecia areata. Some clones in this sample may be carry-over from other donors' samples. The CDR3 DNA sequence: TGTGCCAGCGCCCTTGGTAGCCGGGTCAGTAGAAACTACAAAAACATTCAGTACTTC. It codes for CASALGSRVSRNYKNIQYF.